These 4 T cell receptor beta chains share one sample of origin, sequenced in a study of graft-versus-host responses after intestinal transplantation (dated by TCRdb to about 2021). Antigens for these TCRs are unknown. The library was generated by the immunoSEQ multiplex PCR assay. In its TCRdb copy, this immuneACCESS table keeps in-frame sequences only and misses some clones. Where compared with another copy, unresolved V genes explain less than half of these, and the others have no known cause. The sample table records approximately 99,000 clones; 85% to 95% of these occur just once. Around 0.07% of the sample is in the top ten clones. The sample's time point label, in plain terms: cells obtained before transplantation from donor or recipient. Material: unstimulated CD8+ T cells sorted from spleen or lymph node cells, obtained before transplant. All receptors come from a human donor who was the organ donor for an intestinal transplant.

The chain has TRBV4-2 and TRBJ2-2; 7 bases map to TRBD2. The CDR3 covers 18 residues. The V segment lost 0 bases and the J segment 5 bases; nucleotides outside the gene matches: 12. Germline V gives CDR1 LGHNA, CDR2 YNFKEQ. The CDR3 bases are TGTGCCAGCAGCCAAGATAATTGGGCGGGAGTCGGGACCGGGGAGCTGTTTTTT. Its protein is CASSQDNWAGVGTGELFF.

This chain uses TRBV4-1 with TRBJ2-3, with a weak D call TRBD2 (5 bases). This CDR3 comprises 18 residues. Germline CDR1 MGHRA, CDR2 YSYEKL. V was clipped by 4 bases and J by 4 bases, with 24 bases between them. The CDR3 bases are TGCGCCAGCAGCCCGCCCCCCCTTCTAGAGGAGGCGGCAGATACGCAGTATTTT. It yields the protein CASSPPPLLEEAADTQYF.

The chain links TRBV9 to TRBJ1-1; no clear D gene. V was shortened by 0 bases and J by 3 bases, with 9 bases between the two germline ends. There are 14 residues in the CDR3. CDR1 SGDLS and CDR2 YYNGEE come from the germline V gene. The CDR3 nucleotides are TGTGCCAGCAGCGTAGGTGAGTTGTACACTGAAGCTTTCTTT. It yields the protein CASSVGELYTEAFF. Complete variable domain (other parts from reference TRBV9 and TRBJ1-1): DSGVTQTPKHLITATGQRVTLRCSPRSGDLSVYWYQQSLDQGLQFLIQYYNGEERAKGNILERFSAQQFPDLHSELNLSSLELGDSALYFCASSVGELYTEAFFGQGTRLTVV.

The rearrangement joins TRBV27 to TRBJ1-2; tentatively, D is TRBD1 (5 bases). V was shortened by 5 bases and J by 5 bases, with 15 bases between the two germline ends. Germline lookup yields CDR1 MNHEY and CDR2 SMNVEV (reference sequence). The CDR3 extends over 14 amino acids. Written as DNA, the CDR3 is TGTGCCAGCAGTCCCTTAGACAGATCATATGGCTACACCTTC. Translated: CASSPLDRSYGYTF.